This T cell receptor (beta chain) was sequenced in a study of CD8+ T cells in alopecia areata. There are a few counts of this clone. Documented treatment: oral pan-JAK inhibitor, 5-10 mg twice daily. RNA was extracted and reverse transcribed into cDNA as the sequencing template. Some clones are missing from TCRdb's copy, which holds only in-frame ones; the method was immunoSEQ multiplex PCR. Of some 220,000 clones in the sample, less than 75% were seen once. CDR1 is SQVTM, CDR2 ANQGSEA, per germline. Deletions cut 5 bases from V and 2 bases from J, with 10 bases between. The CDR3 sequence is 13 residues long.

This chain links TRBV29-1 with TRBJ1-5; D may be TRBD1 (6 bases). The origin of this receptor is a human donor with alopecia areata. The sample here was CD4+ T cells sorted from blood, taken at week 4, from a patient treated with tofacitinib. CDR3 sequence: CSVSPGGNQPQHF. CDR3 nucleotide sequence: TGCAGCGTTTCCCCAGGGGGCAATCAGCCCCAGCATTTT. The complete variable domain, with remaining parts taken from reference TRBV29-1 and TRBJ1-5, reads SAVISQKPSRDICQRGTSLTIQCQVDSQVTMMFWYRQQPGQSLTLIATANQGSEATYESGFVIDKFPISRPNLTFSTLTVSNMSPEDSSIYLCSVSPGGNQPQHFGDGTRLSIL.